The rows below give T cell receptor beta chains drawn from one sample of a study of CD8+ T cells in alopecia areata. The protocol was immunoSEQ multiplex PCR, while the TCRdb copy is restricted to in-frame clones and leaves out a portion. The sample has roughly 150,000 clones; about 51% are singletons. The sample here was CD8+ T cells sorted from blood, taken at week 4, from a patient treated with tofacitinib. All receptors come from a human donor with alopecia areata. Both conserved end residues are part of each CDR3. The D gene is left open where the match is weak. The listing skips clone size in some rows; elsewhere it reads once, few, many or a size class.

v_call: TRBV7-3; clone_size: .; d_call: TRBD2; j_call: TRBJ2-1; cdr3_nt: TGTGCCAGCAGCCCGGGACTAGCGGGGGTGGAGCAGTTCTTC; cdr3_aa: CASSPGLAGVEQFF
v_call: TRBV7-9; clone_size: few; d_call: TRBD1; j_call: TRBJ1-4; cdr3_nt: TGTGCCAGCAGCACCACAGGGGGCGATGAAAAACTGTTTTTT; cdr3_aa: CASSTTGGDEKLFF
v_call: TRBV25-1; clone_size: .; d_call: .; j_call: TRBJ2-7; cdr3_nt: TGTGCCAGCAGTGAATTTGACGGGCCCGAGCAGTACTTC; cdr3_aa: CASSEFDGPEQYF
v_call: TRBV11-2; clone_size: few; d_call: .; j_call: TRBJ2-5; cdr3_nt: TGTGCCAGCAGCACTTGTGGTGGTTGTCAAGCCGGAGGCGAGACCCAGTACTTC; cdr3_aa: CASSTCGGCQAGGETQYF
v_call: TRBV4-2; clone_size: many; d_call: .; j_call: TRBJ1-1; cdr3_nt: TGTGCCAGCAGCCAAGAGAGGGGGGCGTGGGGCACTGAAGCTTTCTTT; cdr3_aa: CASSQERGAWGTEAFF
v_call: TRBV11-2; clone_size: .; d_call: .; j_call: TRBJ2-3; cdr3_nt: TGTGCCAGCAAGCGCACAGATACGCAGTATTTT; cdr3_aa: CASKRTDTQYF
v_call: TRBV7-3; clone_size: .; d_call: .; j_call: TRBJ2-2; cdr3_nt: TGTGCCAGCAGCTACACCCGGGCCAAGAACACCGGGGAGCTGTTTTTT; cdr3_aa: CASSYTRAKNTGELFF
v_call: TRBV7-8; clone_size: .; d_call: TRBD1; j_call: TRBJ2-7; cdr3_nt: TGTGCCAGCACCCACCTTGGACAGGGTCCCTACGAGCAGTACTTC; cdr3_aa: CASTHLGQGPYEQYF
v_call: TRBV29-1; clone_size: .; d_call: .; j_call: TRBJ1-2; cdr3_nt: TGCAGCGTTCCCACCGGCACAGGGACCGGCTACACCTTC; cdr3_aa: CSVPTGTGTGYTF
v_call: TRBV30; clone_size: .; d_call: .; j_call: TRBJ2-7; cdr3_nt: TGTGCCTGGAGTTTTAATGGGGCCCACGAGCAGTACTTC; cdr3_aa: CAWSFNGAHEQYF
v_call: TRBV6-5; clone_size: .; d_call: .; j_call: TRBJ1-1; cdr3_nt: TGTGCCAGCAGTTACTCTTTGGACAGTGGGAACACTGAAGCTTTCTTT; cdr3_aa: CASSYSLDSGNTEAFF
v_call: TRBV29-1; clone_size: .; d_call: .; j_call: TRBJ1-2; cdr3_nt: TGCAGCGTTGAGTCGAATAACTATGGCTACACCTTC; cdr3_aa: CSVESNNYGYTF
v_call: TRBV10-3; clone_size: few; d_call: TRBD1; j_call: TRBJ2-7; cdr3_nt: TGTGCCGCCCTTGCCGGGACAGGGGGCGTGGACGAGCAGTACTTC; cdr3_aa: CAALAGTGGVDEQYF
v_call: TRBV13; clone_size: .; d_call: .; j_call: TRBJ2-1; cdr3_nt: TGTGCCAGCAGCTTGACAGCTGAGCAGTTCTTC; cdr3_aa: CASSLTAEQFF
v_call: TRBV4-2; clone_size: .; d_call: .; j_call: TRBJ2-7; cdr3_nt: TGTGCCAGCAGCCAAGAAGAGGGAATGGGCTACGAGCAGTACTTC; cdr3_aa: CASSQEEGMGYEQYF
v_call: TRBV7-8; clone_size: few; d_call: TRBD1; j_call: TRBJ2-7; cdr3_nt: TGTGCCAGCAGCTTAGAACAGGGGGCTTTCGAGCAGTACTTC; cdr3_aa: CASSLEQGAFEQYF
v_call: TRBV6-6; clone_size: few; d_call: .; j_call: TRBJ2-3; cdr3_nt: TGTGCCAGCAGTTACCCTCAGACGGGTTTCACAGATACGCAGTATTTT; cdr3_aa: CASSYPQTGFTDTQYF
v_call: TRBV11-2; clone_size: medium-sized; d_call: .; j_call: TRBJ2-1; cdr3_nt: TGTGCCAGCAGCTTAGATATAGTTGGAGGTGCTGAGCAGTTCTTC; cdr3_aa: CASSLDIVGGAEQFF
v_call: TRBV7-2; clone_size: few; d_call: .; j_call: TRBJ2-1; cdr3_nt: TGTGCCAGCAGCTTAACAGGACAGCACCGGGGCTATGAGCAGTTCTTC; cdr3_aa: CASSLTGQHRGYEQFF
v_call: TRBV7-2; clone_size: .; d_call: TRBD1; j_call: TRBJ1-6; cdr3_nt: TGTGCCAGCAGCACCGGACAGGGGGCGTTATTCTATAATTCACCCCTCCACTTT; cdr3_aa: CASSTGQGALFYNSPLHF
v_call: TRBV7-9; clone_size: .; d_call: .; j_call: TRBJ2-7; cdr3_nt: TGTGCCAGCAGCCCAAAGACAGGAACCTACGAGCAGTACTTC; cdr3_aa: CASSPKTGTYEQYF
v_call: TRBV14; clone_size: few; d_call: .; j_call: TRBJ2-5; cdr3_nt: TGTGCCAGCAGCCAATGGAGCCAAGAGACCCAGTACTTC; cdr3_aa: CASSQWSQETQYF
v_call: TRBV9; clone_size: .; d_call: .; j_call: TRBJ2-3; cdr3_nt: TGTGCCAGCAGCGTAGAGGGGGGGCCAGGGGATACGCAGTATTTT; cdr3_aa: CASSVEGGPGDTQYF
v_call: TRBV27; clone_size: .; d_call: TRBD1; j_call: TRBJ1-2; cdr3_nt: TGTGCCAGCGCCGCCGGGACAGGGAGTAACTATGGCTACACCTTC; cdr3_aa: CASAAGTGSNYGYTF
v_call: TRBV14; clone_size: .; d_call: .; j_call: TRBJ2-1; cdr3_nt: TGTGCCAGCAGGTCGACAGCCTACAATGAGCAGTTCTTC; cdr3_aa: CASRSTAYNEQFF
v_call: TRBV11-2; clone_size: once; d_call: .; j_call: TRBJ2-6; cdr3_nt: TGTGCCAGCAGCCCGCGCTCTGGGGCCAACGTCCTGACTTTC; cdr3_aa: CASSPRSGANVLTF
v_call: TRBV5-1; clone_size: few; d_call: .; j_call: TRBJ1-2; cdr3_nt: TGCGCCAGCACCGATTTGGGGTCTCCTGGCTACACCTTC; cdr3_aa: CASTDLGSPGYTF
v_call: TRBV11-3; clone_size: few; d_call: .; j_call: TRBJ2-7; cdr3_nt: TGTGCCAGCAGCGACTCCTACGAGCAGTACTTC; cdr3_aa: CASSDSYEQYF
v_call: TRBV19; clone_size: .; d_call: .; j_call: TRBJ1-5; cdr3_nt: TGTGCCAGTACCGACGGCGGGAATCAGCCCCAGCATTTT; cdr3_aa: CASTDGGNQPQHF
v_call: TRBV30; clone_size: .; d_call: TRBD2; j_call: TRBJ2-4; cdr3_nt: TGTGCCTGGAGTGTCCTCCGGGGGGGCAGGAACATTCAGTACTTC; cdr3_aa: CAWSVLRGGRNIQYF
v_call: TRBV6-5; clone_size: few; d_call: .; j_call: TRBJ1-3; cdr3_nt: TGTGCCAGCAGTGGTACATCGGAGGGCGGAAACACCATATATTTT; cdr3_aa: CASSGTSEGGNTIYF
v_call: TRBV5-1; clone_size: .; d_call: .; j_call: TRBJ2-7; cdr3_nt: TGCGCCAGCAGCTCCAGACAGAAGGAGACCTACGAGCAGTACTTC; cdr3_aa: CASSSRQKETYEQYF
v_call: TRBV6-6; clone_size: .; d_call: TRBD1; j_call: TRBJ2-7; cdr3_nt: TGTGCCAGCAGAAACCCGGGACAGGGCTACGAGCAGTACTTC; cdr3_aa: CASRNPGQGYEQYF
v_call: TRBV19; clone_size: .; d_call: .; j_call: TRBJ2-2; cdr3_nt: TGTGCCAGTGGGGCCGGGCCGAACACCGGGGAGCTGTTTTTT; cdr3_aa: CASGAGPNTGELFF
v_call: TRBV19; clone_size: .; d_call: .; j_call: TRBJ2-7; cdr3_nt: TGTGCCAGTAGTACCTCTCGGGAGCCCCTGGGTCTCTACGAGCAGTACTTC; cdr3_aa: CASSTSREPLGLYEQYF
v_call: TRBV6-6; clone_size: .; d_call: .; j_call: TRBJ1-4; cdr3_nt: TGTGCCAGCAGAGATAATGAAAAACTGTTTTTT; cdr3_aa: CASRDNEKLFF
v_call: TRBV28; clone_size: few; d_call: .; j_call: TRBJ2-5; cdr3_nt: TGTGCCAGCAGTTTAGGGGACACATGGGAGACCCAGTACTTC; cdr3_aa: CASSLGDTWETQYF
v_call: TRBV5-8; clone_size: .; d_call: .; j_call: TRBJ2-7; cdr3_nt: TGTGCCAGCAGCTTGCGGCCAGAGCTTCGGTACTTC; cdr3_aa: CASSLRPELRYF
v_call: TRBV5-8; clone_size: .; d_call: .; j_call: TRBJ1-2; cdr3_nt: TGTGCCAGCAGCTCACCAGACAGGAGCTATTATGGCTACACCTTC; cdr3_aa: CASSSPDRSYYGYTF
v_call: TRBV5-1; clone_size: .; d_call: TRBD1; j_call: TRBJ1-1; cdr3_nt: TGCGCCAGCAGCTGGAAACAGGGGATGAACACTGAAGCTTTCTTT; cdr3_aa: CASSWKQGMNTEAFF
v_call: TRBV12-5; clone_size: medium-sized; d_call: .; j_call: TRBJ2-3; cdr3_nt: TGTGCTAGTGGCACTACCACCCGACCTAGCACAGATACGCAGTATTTT; cdr3_aa: CASGTTTRPSTDTQYF